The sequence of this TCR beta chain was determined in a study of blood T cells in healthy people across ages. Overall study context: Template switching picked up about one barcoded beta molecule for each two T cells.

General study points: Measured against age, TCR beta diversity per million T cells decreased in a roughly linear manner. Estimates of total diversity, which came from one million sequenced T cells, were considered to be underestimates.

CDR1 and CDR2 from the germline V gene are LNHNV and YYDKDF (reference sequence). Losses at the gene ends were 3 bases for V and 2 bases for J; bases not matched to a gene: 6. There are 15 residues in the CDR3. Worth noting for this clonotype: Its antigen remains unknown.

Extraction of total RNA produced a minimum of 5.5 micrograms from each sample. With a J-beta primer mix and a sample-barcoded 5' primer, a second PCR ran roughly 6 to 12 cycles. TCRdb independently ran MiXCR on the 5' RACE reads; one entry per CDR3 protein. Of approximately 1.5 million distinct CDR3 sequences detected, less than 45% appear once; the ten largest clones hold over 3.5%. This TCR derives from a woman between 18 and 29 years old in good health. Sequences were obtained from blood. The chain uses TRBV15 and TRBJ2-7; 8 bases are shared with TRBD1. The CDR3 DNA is TGTGCCACCAGCAGTTTGGGACAGGACGCCTACGAGCAGTACTTC. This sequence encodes CATSSLGQDAYEQYF.